Listed below are T cell receptor beta chains from one sample, sequenced in a study of Graves' ophthalmopathy and Graves' hyperthyroidism. TCRdb recomputed calls from the multiplex PCR reads with MiXCR, one row per CDR3 protein. Of 260,000 or so distinct CDR3 sequences in the sample, less than 55% were seen once. The material sequenced was peripheral blood. The origin of the receptors is an adult man with Graves' ophthalmopathy. CDR3s leave out the opening cysteine and the closing phenylalanine or tryptophan. Fields, in order: CDR3 protein, V gene, J gene.

cdr3_aa: SARGVRGTAYEQY; v_call: TRBV20-1; j_call: TRBJ2-7
cdr3_aa: ASIADLNTEAF; v_call: TRBV5-5; j_call: TRBJ1-1
cdr3_aa: ASSYRAGYNEQF; v_call: TRBV6-6; j_call: .
cdr3_aa: ASSSQGADEAF; v_call: TRBV13; j_call: TRBJ1-1
cdr3_aa: ASSMTPGTAHGYT; v_call: TRBV6-6; j_call: TRBJ1-2
cdr3_aa: ASSIGGDQPQH; v_call: TRBV19; j_call: TRBJ1-5
cdr3_aa: ASSLEGTGLNYGYT; v_call: TRBV7-2; j_call: TRBJ1-2
cdr3_aa: ASSSSGTGGETQY; v_call: TRBV7-6; j_call: TRBJ2-5
cdr3_aa: SARGTSEYGYT; v_call: TRBV20-1; j_call: TRBJ1-2
cdr3_aa: ASSLSPGSGEQY; v_call: TRBV28; j_call: TRBJ2-7
cdr3_aa: ASSPLQGPGAF; v_call: TRBV3-1; j_call: TRBJ1-1
cdr3_aa: SVSSEGHTLYEQY; v_call: TRBV29-1; j_call: TRBJ2-7
cdr3_aa: ASSLAGQGNEQY; v_call: TRBV5-1; j_call: TRBJ2-7
cdr3_aa: ASSLGTSGSGELF; v_call: TRBV7-6; j_call: TRBJ2-2
cdr3_aa: ASSQVGRLEEQY; v_call: TRBV7-2; j_call: TRBJ2-7
cdr3_aa: SARLPSGRAAYEQY; v_call: TRBV20-1; j_call: TRBJ2-7
cdr3_aa: ASSPGIGGGEKLF; v_call: TRBV7-3; j_call: TRBJ1-4
cdr3_aa: ASTYPGEETQY; v_call: TRBV12-3/TRBV12-4; j_call: TRBJ2-5
cdr3_aa: ASSRMEFGDEKLF; v_call: TRBV9; j_call: TRBJ1-4
cdr3_aa: ASSPGQGISEAF; v_call: TRBV12-3/TRBV12-4; j_call: TRBJ1-1
cdr3_aa: SALSTSGQETQY; v_call: TRBV20-1; j_call: TRBJ2-5
cdr3_aa: ATRDGQLNTGELF; v_call: TRBV19; j_call: TRBJ2-2
cdr3_aa: ASMPGGGFNYGYT; v_call: TRBV11-2; j_call: TRBJ1-2
cdr3_aa: ASTPGLAGVAPEQY; v_call: TRBV4-1; j_call: TRBJ2-7
cdr3_aa: ATSALLQGSSYEQY; v_call: TRBV24-1; j_call: TRBJ2-7
cdr3_aa: ATRGASEETQY; v_call: TRBV29-1; j_call: TRBJ2-5
cdr3_aa: ASSLEPRSGELF; v_call: TRBV5-1; j_call: TRBJ2-2
cdr3_aa: ASSSPGGREKLF; v_call: TRBV11-2; j_call: TRBJ1-4
cdr3_aa: ASSLNGGGGYT; v_call: TRBV5-4; j_call: TRBJ1-2
cdr3_aa: ASSFGVNQPQH; v_call: TRBV12-3/TRBV12-4; j_call: TRBJ1-5
cdr3_aa: ASSRRYNEKLF; v_call: TRBV19; j_call: TRBJ1-4
cdr3_aa: ASRLDSLYEQY; v_call: TRBV10-2; j_call: TRBJ2-7
cdr3_aa: ASSIASTTEAF; v_call: TRBV19; j_call: TRBJ1-1